This TCR beta chain was recovered during a study of molecular identifiers for immune sequencing clone quantification. Overall study results and limits: In naive cells, under 1% of molecules belonged to clones above 20 RNA copies, against over 98% in effector cells.

Via MiXCR, TCRdb re-called the PCR reads, giving one row per CDR3 protein. The table records roughly 320,000 distinct CDR3 sequences, 20% to 25% of them present only once. Sorted inputs of roughly 19,000 to 1,100,000 cells, with 10%, 30% or 50% RNA, yielded naive CD8 libraries. This clonotype was detected a few times. The antigen is not known. CDR3 length: 14 amino acids. V was clipped by 4 bases and J by 10 bases; unmatched bases: 8. Germline V gives CDR1 LNHDA, CDR2 SQIVND (reference sequence). Sequencing was done on a sample of naive CD8+ T cells from blood, with Jurkat cell RNA spiked in. Subset here: FACS-sorted CD8+CD4-CCR7+CD45RA+ naive T cells. The origin of this receptor is a human donor in good health. Some libraries in this study had Jurkat cell RNA spiked in. The V call is TRBV19, the J call TRBJ2-1, with 9 bases lining up with TRBD2. The CDR3 DNA sequence: TGTGCCAGTAGTACTATTAGCGGGAGAGGAGAGCAGTTCTTC. Translated, it gives CASSTISGRGEQFF.